This T cell receptor (beta chain) was recorded in a study of T cell responses to AZD1222 COVID-19 vaccine. Only in-frame clones appear in the TCRdb table, and some are missing; sequencing was by immunoSEQ multiplex PCR. The repertoire has more than 95,000 clones, approximately 89% of them found once; the top ten carry over 6.5%. The CDR3 is 14 residues long. V was pared by 6 bases and J by 8 bases, with 16 bases between. Per the germline V gene, CDR1 is MDHEN and CDR2 is SYDVKM. V usage is TRBV28 and J usage is TRBJ1-4; D might be TRBD1 (5 bases). The source material was peripheral blood, sampled on day 0 of AZD1222 vaccination. The receptor's source is an adult in good health. CDR3: CASRPGRVGEKLFF. DNA of the CDR3: TGTGCCAGCAGGCCGGGCAGGGTGGGGGAAAAACTGTTTTTT.